This entry lists 8 T cell receptor beta chains sequenced from one sample in a study of identical twins. Using its own MiXCR run on the 5' RACE reads, TCRdb lists one record per CDR3 protein. This table holds about 520,000 distinct CDR3 sequences, less than 25% found once. A further study also used this sample, focusing on T cells expressing NK-cell markers.

The sample comprised CD4+ T cells sorted from blood. The receptors shown here come from a woman under 30 in good health.

V is TRBV7-2 and J is TRBJ1-1; 7 bases match TRBD1. V shed 7 bases, J shed 5 bases, and the junction held 10 bases outside the gene matches. The CDR3 consists of 14 residues. Germline CDR1 SGHTA, CDR2 FQGNSA. CDR3 DNA: TGTGCCAGCATGGACAGGTTTAAGGGAACTGAAGCTTTCTTT. This encodes CASMDRFKGTEAFF.

This chain joins TRBV10-2 and TRBJ2-7; no firm D call. Per the germline V gene, CDR1 is WSHSY and CDR2 is SAAADI. The CDR3 is 12 amino acids. The V end lost 8 bases, the J end lost 0 bases, and 8 bases lay between the germline ends. The DNA of the CDR3 is TGCGCCAGCTACGGTAACTCCTACGAGCAGTACTTC. Translation: CASYGNSYEQYF.

As for this clonotype: Compared with germline, one end of the junction differs, possibly owing to a read error. The chain has TRBV20-1 and TRBJ2-1, with 12 positions matching TRBD2. CDR3 size: 13 residues. Germline assignment: CDR1 DFQATT and CDR2 SNEGSKA (reference sequence). The chain's CDR3 is CAGASGRAGEQFF. CDR3 DNA sequence: TGTGCGGGGGCTAGCGGGAGGGCGGGAGAGCAGTTCTTC.

This clonotype has ten or more counts. The chain joins TRBV12-3 or TRBV12-4 to TRBJ1-2; D is ambiguous. There are 11 residues in the CDR3. V shed 11 bases and J shed 2 bases, with 9 bases lying between them. CDR3: CAARRNYGYTF. As DNA, the CDR3 is TGTGCCGCTCGACGGAACTATGGCTACACCTTC.

In this sample, this clonotype turned up a few times. CDR3 protein: CASTWGLASSGELFF. The CDR3 bases are TGTGCCAGCACGTGGGGACTAGCTAGTTCCGGGGAGCTGTTTTTT. The chain carries TRBV12-3 or TRBV12-4 and TRBJ2-2, with 9 bases that match TRBD2. CDR3 size: 15 residues. The V and J ends lost 7 bases and 6 bases, in that order; junction bases with no gene match: 9.

V usage is TRBV6-2 or TRBV6-3 and J usage is TRBJ2-7; D possibly uses TRBD1 or TRBD2 (5 bases each). Per the germline V gene, CDR1 is MNHEY and CDR2 is SVGEGT. The CDR3 has 13 residues. V lost 6 bases, J lost 7 bases, and 16 bases lay in between. This chain's CDR3 is CASSPGRGLEQYF. Here the CDR3 DNA reads TGTGCCAGCAGCCCAGGACGGGGCCTGGAGCAGTACTTC.

This clonotype appeared a few times. The chain carries TRBV7-9 and TRBJ2-5; D may be TRBD1 (6 bases). The germline CDR1 and CDR2 sequences are SEHNR and FQNEAQ (reference sequence). The CDR3 is 12 residues long. Trimming shortened V by 5 bases and J by 9 bases, and 13 bases separated the two germline ends. The CDR3: CASSRDTVAQYF. For the CDR3, the DNA is TGTGCCAGCAGCCGGGACACTGTGGCCCAGTACTTC. Variable domain in full (rest from reference TRBV7-9 and TRBJ2-5): DTGVSQNPRHKITKRGQNVTFRCDPISEHNRLYWYRQTLGQGPEFLTYFQNEAQLEKSRLLSDRFSAERPKGSFSTLEIQRTEQGDSAMYLCASSRDTVAQYFGPGTRLLVL.

This clonotype was seen only a few times. The rearrangement uses TRBV12-3 or TRBV12-4 and TRBJ1-3; D gene ambiguous. Between the trimmed V and J ends, which lost 2 bases and 0 bases, there was a span of 5 bases. The CDR3 has 14 residues. CDR3 nucleotides: TGTGCCAGCAGTTTAAGGCACTCTGGAAACACCATATATTTT. Its translation: CASSLRHSGNTIYF.